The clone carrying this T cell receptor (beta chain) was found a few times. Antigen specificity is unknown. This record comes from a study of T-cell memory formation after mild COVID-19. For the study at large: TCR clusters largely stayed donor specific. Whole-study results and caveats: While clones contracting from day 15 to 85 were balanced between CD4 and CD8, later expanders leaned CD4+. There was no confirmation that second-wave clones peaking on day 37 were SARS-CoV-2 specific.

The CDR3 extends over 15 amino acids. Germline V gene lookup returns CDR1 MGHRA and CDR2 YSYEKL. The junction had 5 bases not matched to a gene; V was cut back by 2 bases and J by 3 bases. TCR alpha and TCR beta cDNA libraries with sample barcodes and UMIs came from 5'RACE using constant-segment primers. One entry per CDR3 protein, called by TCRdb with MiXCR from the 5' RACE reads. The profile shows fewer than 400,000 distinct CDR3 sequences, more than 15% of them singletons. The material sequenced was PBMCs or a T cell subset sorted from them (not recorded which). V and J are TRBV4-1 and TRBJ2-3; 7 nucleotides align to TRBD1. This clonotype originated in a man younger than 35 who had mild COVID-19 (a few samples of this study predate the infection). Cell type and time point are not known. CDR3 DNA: TGCGCCAGCAGCCAACGACAGGGTACTACAGATACGCAGTATTTT. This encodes CASSQRQGTTDTQYF.